A single sample gave rise to the 16 T cell receptor beta chains below, sequenced in a study of blood T cell repertoires in COVID-19. TCRdb keeps only in-frame clones here, not all; method: immunoSEQ multiplex PCR. The sample lists 90,000 to 120,000 clones, roughly nine tenths occurring once. Material for sequencing was peripheral blood. The receptors shown here come from a man aged 55 to 69 with acute or convalescent COVID-19.

The gene calls are TRBV5-1 and TRBJ2-3; 8 nucleotides agree with TRBD2. The CDR3 runs 18 residues. Unmatched junction bases numbered 15, after V lost 0 bases and J lost 6 bases. In germline, CDR1 is SGHRS, CDR2 YFSETQ. The CDR3 region has the DNA TGCGCCAGCAGCTTGGAGGCAGTCCTGGCGGGAGGATTGGATACGCAGTATTTT. Its translation: CASSLEAVLAGGLDTQYF.

This chain uses TRBV28 with TRBJ2-7; D gene ambiguous. Germline V gene data show CDR1 as MDHEN and CDR2 as SYDVKM. Deletions cut 5 bases from V and 3 bases from J, with 14 bases between. This CDR3 comprises 14 residues. In DNA, the CDR3 is TGTGCCAGCAGTGTCCCGGTTGTCCGCTACGAGCAGTACTTC. This codes for CASSVPVVRYEQYF.

The genes are TRBV5-6 and TRBJ1-2, with D possibly being TRBD1 (5 bases). CDR3 length equals 13 residues. Trimming left V 0 bases short and J 7 bases short, with 10 bases between. CDR1 is SGHDT, CDR2 YYEEEE, per germline. The CDR3 sequence: CASSLEGRGGYTF. The CDR3 DNA reads as TGTGCCAGCAGCTTGGAGGGGAGGGGTGGCTACACCTTC. Full variable domain (rest looked up from reference TRBV5-6 and TRBJ1-2): DAGVTQSPTHLIKTRGQQVTLRCSPKSGHDTVSWYQQALGQGPQFIFQYYEEEERQRGNFPDRFSGHQFPNYSSELNVNALLLGDSALYLCASSLEGRGGYTFGSGTRLTVV.

This clone was picked up one time. The V and J genes are TRBV11-2 and TRBJ2-5; possible D gene TRBD1, 6 bases. This CDR3 has 17 amino acids. V lost 5 bases and J lost 2, with 21 bases in between. Germline CDR1 is SGHAT and CDR2 is FQNNGV. CDR3 region: CASSRIGQWQKQETQYF. The CDR3 DNA is TGTGCCAGCAGCAGAATCGGACAGTGGCAAAAACAAGAGACCCAGTACTTC.

This clone was counted a few times. The J gene is TRBJ1-4, the V gene TRBV28, with unresolved D. With 6 bases removed from V and 8 bases from J, the gap between germline ends came to 10 bases. CDR1 MDHEN and CDR2 SYDVKM come from the germline V gene. This CDR3 is 12 amino acids long. In nucleotides, the CDR3 is TGTGCCAGCAGCCAAGCCCTAGAAAAACTGTTTTTT. This encodes CASSQALEKLFF.

The CDR3 loop is CASSLTGANSPLHF. In nucleotides, the CDR3 is TGTGCCAGCAGCCTAACAGGGGCTAATTCACCCCTCCACTTT. This chain uses TRBV7-9 with TRBJ1-6, with TRBD1 matching over 7 bases. With 5 bases clipped from V and 6 bases from J, the junction kept 4 bases outside the gene matches. Germline loops: CDR1 SEHNR, CDR2 FQNEAQ (reference sequence). This CDR3 is built from 14 residues.

V and J are TRBV6-5 and TRBJ1-1, with D hard to call. Trimming removed 0 bases from V and 0 bases from J, with 5 bases in between. The CDR3 totals 14 residues. Looked up from germline, CDR1 is MNHEY and CDR2 is SVGAGI. CDR3 sequence (DNA): TGTGCCAGCAGTTACTCGGGAGTGAACACTGAAGCTTTCTTT. This gives the protein CASSYSGVNTEAFF.

V and J are TRBV19 and TRBJ2-2; D is perhaps TRBD2 (5 bases). Germline V CDR1 and CDR2: LNHDA, SQIVND (reference sequence). Trimming shortened V by 6 bases and J by 5 bases, and 10 bases separated the two germline ends. The CDR3 contains 13 residues. The CDR3 nucleotides read TGTGCCAGTAGCCTGCGGGTTACCGGGGAGCTGTTTTTT. Translation gives CASSLRVTGELFF.

The genes are TRBV3-1 (or the pseudogene TRBV3-2) and TRBJ2-4, with 7 bases fitting TRBD1. CDR1 and CDR2 (germline): LGHDT, YNNKEL (reference sequence). The CDR3 consists of 16 residues. With V trimmed by 4 bases and J by 0 bases, 6 bases remained unmatched. CDR3: CASSLWTGLAKNIQYF. DNA for the CDR3: TGTGCCAGCAGCCTCTGGACAGGACTAGCCAAAAACATTCAGTACTTC.

The J gene is TRBJ1-4, the V gene TRBV5-1; D unclear. The germline V gene has CDR1 SGHRS and CDR2 YFSETQ. The CDR3 contains 15 residues. Between the trimmed V and J ends, which lost 0 bases and 0 bases, there was a span of 6 bases. CDR3 sequence (DNA): TGCGCCAGCAGCTTGGACGCAGCAACTAATGAAAAACTGTTTTTT. Its translation: CASSLDAATNEKLFF.

V usage is TRBV30 and J usage is TRBJ2-7; tentative D call: TRBD1 (5 bases). V lost 3 bases and J 0 bases, leaving 6 bases between the germline ends. The CDR3 loop spans 12 amino acids. Germline CDR1 GTSNPN, CDR2 SVGIG (reference sequence). The CDR3 DNA sequence: TGTGCCTGGAGGGACACCTCCTACGAGCAGTACTTC. Translation gives CAWRDTSYEQYF.

V and J are TRBV19 and TRBJ1-5; no clear D gene. Per the germline V gene, CDR1 is LNHDA and CDR2 is SQIVND (reference sequence). V shed 6 bases and J shed 2 bases, with 8 bases lying between them. The CDR3 is 13 residues long. The CDR3 sequence is CASRAAGNQPQHF. CDR3 nucleotide sequence: TGTGCCAGTAGGGCGGCCGGCAATCAGCCCCAGCATTTT.

V is TRBV27 and J is TRBJ2-7; perhaps TRBD2 as D (6 bases). V was pared by 5 bases and J by 4 bases, with 18 bases between. CDR1 and CDR2 (germline): MNHEY, SMNVEV (reference sequence). The CDR3 totals 15 residues. CDR3: CASSLTGTPFYEQYV. Here the CDR3 DNA reads TGTGCCAGCAGTCTAACCGGGACTCCCTTTTACGAGCAGTACGTC.

The V and J genes are TRBV19 and TRBJ2-3; D perhaps matches TRBD2 (6 bases). The ends were cut back, 5 bases at V and 6 bases at J, with 18 bases in the middle. This CDR3 contains 15 residues. Germline V gene lookup returns CDR1 LNHDA and CDR2 SQIVND (reference sequence). CDR3 sequence (DNA): TGTGCCAGTAGTGTCGGGACTTTTTCAACGGATACGCAGTATTTT. It specifies CASSVGTFSTDTQYF.

The gene calls are TRBV2 and TRBJ2-5, with TRBD2 matching 11 bases. The CDR3 has 20 amino acids. V shed 4 bases and J 0 bases; nucleotides not matched to a gene: 16. CDR1 SNHLY and CDR2 FYNNEI come from the germline V gene. The CDR3 DNA sequence: TGTGCCAGCAGTGCTCCAGGACTAGCGGGCGATCTAATCCACCAAGAGACCCAGTACTTC. Protein product: CASSAPGLAGDLIHQETQYF.

This chain links TRBV19 with TRBJ2-1; TRBD1 might be the D (5 bases). Trimming removed 6 bases from V and 10 bases from J, with 16 bases in between. Germline lookup yields CDR1 LNHDA and CDR2 SQIVND (reference sequence). This CDR3 region has 13 residues. The DNA for the CDR3 is TGTGCCAGTAGCCGAATTACAGGCTGGGAGCAGTTCTTC. This translates into CASSRITGWEQFF.